A selection of T cell receptor beta chains follows, all from one sample in a study of blood T cell repertoires in COVID-19. Using immunoSEQ multiplex PCR, the repertoire was profiled, and TCRdb retains in-frame clones only, with some absent. The data hold around 130,000 clones, with about 86% observed a single time. Sequencing was done on a sample of PBMCs or T cells enriched from blood (not recorded which). These receptors were collected from a man in his forties with acute COVID-19. Each CDR3 is given with its conserved first and last residue. D genes are given only for firm matches. A clone size is listed for some rows: how often the clone was seen (once, few, many), or a class if it is expanded.

TRBV7-9	15	once	TRBJ2-1	TRBD2	TGTGCCAGCAGCCGGACTAGCGGATCCTACAATGAGCAGTTCTTC	CASSRTSGSYNEQFF
TRBV5-6	15	-	TRBJ1-2	-	TGTGCCAGCAGCTTGGCCGCGGGGGCGCGGTATGGCTACACCTTC	CASSLAAGARYGYTF
TRBV9	15	-	TRBJ2-1	-	TGTGCCAGCAGCGCCAGGGGAGCTCCCTACAATGAGCAGTTCTTC	CASSARGAPYNEQFF
TRBV11-2	14	once	TRBJ1-5	-	TGTGCCAGCAGCTTGATGGGGGCGCAACAGCCCCAGCATTTT	CASSLMGAQQPQHF
TRBV27	14	-	TRBJ1-6	-	TGTGCCAGCAGACAGGGAGTTAAGAATTCACCCCTCCACTTT	CASRQGVKNSPLHF
TRBV7-9	14	few	TRBJ1-1	-	TGTGCCAGCAGTATCCAGGGGATTGGCGCTGAAGCTTTCTTT	CASSIQGIGAEAFF
TRBV2	10	once	TRBJ2-7	-	TGTGCCACCGCTACCTACGAGCAGTACTTC	CATATYEQYF
TRBV3-1/TRBV3-2	16	-	TRBJ2-3	TRBD1	TGTGCCAGCAGCTTGGACAGGGGTGGGACCGCAGATACGCAGTATTTT	CASSLDRGGTADTQYF
TRBV7-9	15	-	TRBJ2-6	-	TGTGCCAGCAGCTTAACAGGACAGGGGGCCAACGTCCTGACTTTC	CASSLTGQGANVLTF
TRBV18	13	-	TRBJ1-5	-	TGTGCCAGCTCACTGGAGAGCAATCAGCCCCAGCATTTT	CASSLESNQPQHF
TRBV15	15	few	TRBJ1-1	TRBD1	TGTGCCACCAGCAGAGTAGGGGGCGCGGGGACTGAAGCTTTCTTT	CATSRVGGAGTEAFF
TRBV6-5	14	-	TRBJ2-3	TRBD2	TGTGCCAGCAGTCGACTAGCGGGGGCAGATACGCAGTATTTT	CASSRLAGADTQYF
TRBV2	15	-	TRBJ2-1	TRBD2	TGTGCCAGCAGTGAAGCTAGCGGGGATTACAATGAGCAGTTCTTC	CASSEASGDYNEQFF
TRBV11-2	13	-	TRBJ1-2	TRBD1	TGTGCCAGCAGCCCTGGGACAGACTATGGCTACACCTTC	CASSPGTDYGYTF
TRBV12-5	13	-	TRBJ1-5	-	TGTGCTAGTGCACTACTGCAGGGACAGCCCCAGCATTTT	CASALLQGQPQHF
TRBV18	15	few	TRBJ1-1	TRBD1	TGTGCCAGCTCACCTATGACAGGGAGGAACACTGAAGCTTTCTTT	CASSPMTGRNTEAFF
TRBV7-2	16	-	TRBJ2-4	TRBD1	TGTGCCAGCAGCCCGGACAGGGGGCTAGCCAAAAACATTCAGTACTTC	CASSPDRGLAKNIQYF
TRBV18	13	-	TRBJ1-2	-	TGTGCCAGCTCACCCCAAGAGGACTATGGCTACACCTTC	CASSPQEDYGYTF
TRBV25-1	13	-	TRBJ2-3	-	TGTGCCAGCAGTGAATATATAGCAGATACGCAGTATTTT	CASSEYIADTQYF
TRBV4-1	15	-	TRBJ2-5	-	TGCGCCAGCAGCCAAGAAGGGGCGGTGAAAGAGACCCAGTACTTC	CASSQEGAVKETQYF
TRBV3-1/TRBV3-2	15	-	TRBJ2-7	TRBD1	TGTGCCAGCAGCGAGACAGGGGGAGGCTTCTACGAGCAGTACTTC	CASSETGGGFYEQYF
TRBV11-2	16	-	TRBJ2-1	-	TGTGCCAGCAGCTCTTGGGGGGTGTTCGGGTACAATGAGCAGTTCTTC	CASSSWGVFGYNEQFF
TRBV2	14	-	TRBJ1-1	TRBD1	TGTGCCAGCACCGTAGACAGGGGTACCACTGAAGCTTTCTTT	CASTVDRGTTEAFF
TRBV6-6	14	-	TRBJ1-5	-	TGTGCCAGCAGTACAGGGCCCGGCAATCAGCCCCAGCATTTT	CASSTGPGNQPQHF
TRBV3-1/TRBV3-2	14	-	TRBJ2-1	TRBD2	TGTGCCAGCAGCTCTGGGACTAGCGTCGATGAGCAGTTCTTC	CASSSGTSVDEQFF
TRBV7-8	14	-	TRBJ2-7	-	TGTGCCAGCAGCCCCCACAATGGGGGGAGGGAGCAGTACTTC	CASSPHNGGREQYF
TRBV30	12	-	TRBJ2-3	TRBD2	TGTGCCTGGAGTCCGGGAGGGGATACGCAGTATTTT	CAWSPGGDTQYF
TRBV6-5	14	-	TRBJ1-3	-	TGTGCCAGCTGGAGCGGCGGCTCTGGAAACACCATATATTTT	CASWSGGSGNTIYF
TRBV7-9	14	-	TRBJ1-2	-	TGTGCCAGCAGCACTCTGGCGGGTAACTATGGCTACACCTTC	CASSTLAGNYGYTF
TRBV25-1	13	-	TRBJ2-2	-	TGTGCCAGCAGACAGTATGGCACCGGGGAGCTGTTTTTT	CASRQYGTGELFF
TRBV10-1	14	-	TRBJ1-5	TRBD1	TGCGCCAGCAGCGAAGACAGGGGGAATCAGCCCCAGCATTTT	CASSEDRGNQPQHF
TRBV19	15	-	TRBJ2-1	TRBD2	TGTGCCAGTATTCCGACTAGCGGCGCCTACAATGAGCAGTTCTTC	CASIPTSGAYNEQFF
TRBV2	14	-	TRBJ1-3	-	TGTGCCAGCAATTGGGAGGGCTCTGGAAACACCATATATTTT	CASNWEGSGNTIYF
TRBV7-8	12	-	TRBJ2-7	-	TGTGCCAGCAGCCCGTACAGTTACGAGCAGTACTTC	CASSPYSYEQYF
TRBV9	19	-	TRBJ2-1	TRBD2	TGTGCCAGCAGCGTAGCTGCCACTAGCGGGGATAGCTCCTACAATGAGCAGTTCTTC	CASSVAATSGDSSYNEQFF
TRBV7-9	14	-	TRBJ1-1	TRBD1	TGTGCCAGCAGTTGGACAGGGACGAACACTGAAGCTTTCTTT	CASSWTGTNTEAFF
TRBV29-1	16	-	TRBJ2-6	TRBD1	TGCAGCGTTGGGGGGACAGCACTCTCCGGGGCCAACGTCCTGACTTTC	CSVGGTALSGANVLTF
TRBV7-8	15	-	TRBJ2-5	-	TGTGCCAGCAGCTGGATAGGGGAAGTTGAAGAGACCCAGTACTTC	CASSWIGEVEETQYF
TRBV13	15	-	TRBJ1-6	-	TGTGCCAGCAGCTTGGGCAGGGGTTATAATTCACCCCTCCACTTT	CASSLGRGYNSPLHF
TRBV5-6	14	-	TRBJ1-1	TRBD1	TGTGCCAGCAGCTGGGGACAGCCGATGGCTGAAGCTTTCTTT	CASSWGQPMAEAFF
TRBV11-2	14	-	TRBJ2-3	TRBD2	TGTGCCAGTAAGGAGCGGGGACCAAGAGATACGCAGTATTTT	CASKERGPRDTQYF
TRBV30	18	-	TRBJ2-2	TRBD2	TGTGCCTGGAGCAAGGCTCTCCTAGCGGGGGCCAACACCGGGGAGCTGTTTTTT	CAWSKALLAGANTGELFF